The sequence of this T cell receptor (beta chain) was determined in a study of regulatory T cells in long-lasting Graves disease. Overall study findings and caveats: Newly diagnosed disease favored TRBV20-1 and TRBJ2-1 over persistent disease. Peripheral blood, not thyroid tissue, was the sole material studied.

In this sample, this clonotype turned up many times. Its antigen is unidentified. Time point specified: persistent/refractory GD, antithyroid drugs over 5 years with positive TRAb. RNA extracted from PBMCs served as the sequencing template. The authors drew 7.5 to 10 milliliters of peripheral blood into EDTA tubes. Germline loops: CDR1 DFQATT, CDR2 SNEGSKA (reference sequence). There are 14 residues in the CDR3. The germline V and J ends were trimmed by 5 bases and 6 bases, with 20 bases remaining between them. Arm-PCR with iRepertoire HTBI primers amplified the CDR3 regions for these TCR beta libraries. Original data processing: Identified segments across samples numbered approximately 60 TRBV and roughly 15 TRBJ. MiXCR, run by TCRdb on the multiplex PCR reads, gives a single entry per CDR3 protein. The V and J calls come from TCRdb's annotation, not from the publication. The table shows 400,000 or so distinct CDR3 sequences, with less than 25% occurring only once.

The material sequenced was peripheral blood mononuclear cells (PBMCs), taken when the disease was refractory, from a patient treated with antithyroid drugs. The chain links TRBV20-1 to TRBJ2-7, with D perhaps matching TRBD2 (6 bases). The clonotype comes from a female donor with Graves disease. The CDR3 reads CSAAFAEDYGEQYF. As DNA, the CDR3 is TGCAGTGCTGCATTCGCGGAGGACTATGGCGAGCAGTACTTC.